In terms of frequency, the clone carrying this T cell receptor beta chain is medium-sized. Its specificity is not known. These data belong to a study of CXCR3-negative and CXCR3-positive naive CD8 T cells. Study-wide findings and caveats: For memory CD8+ cells diversity was much lower, but both naive subsets had comparably high diversity. Partial loss of CXCR3 expression followed cryopreservation; most assays used fresh PBMCs. With respect to TRBV-TRBJ usage, naive CXCR3-negative and CXCR3-positive cells were similar; memory differed. TRB CDR3s of CXCR3-positive naive cells were more hydrophobic than those of CXCR3-negative naive cells.

Libraries were UMI-labeled 5' RACE TRB cDNA. Using the 5' RACE reads, TCRdb records one entry per CDR3 protein without DNA. The sample is made up of roughly 7,500 distinct CDR3 sequences, and the top ten hold approximately 2.4% of it. This CDR3 has 13 amino acids. Germline loops: CDR1 SQVTM, CDR2 ANQGSEA. The TCR comes from a human donor in good health. Some clones in this sample may be carry-over from other donors' samples. The chain joins TRBV29-1 to TRBJ2-7; the D call of TRBD2 rests on TCRdb alone, since no DNA is present to check it. The material sequenced was naive CXCR3- CD8+ T cells from blood. Noted subset: CD45RO-CCR7+CD27+CD95- naive CD8+ T cells lacking CXCR3 (TNR3-). Here the CDR3 reads CSVRGGVSYEQYF.